What follows are 12 T cell receptor beta chains derived from one specimen sequenced in a study of T cells in localized non-small cell lung cancer. Repertoires were generated with immunoSEQ multiplex PCR, while TCRdb's copy carries only in-frame clones and drops some. The data hold about 40,000 clones, with approximately 86% observed a single time. The sample was peripheral blood, taken before any cancer treatment. Receptor source: a man aged 18 to 49 with stage I lung adenocarcinoma.

The chain is built from TRBV5-4 and TRBJ2-3; 9 bases align to TRBD2. The CDR3 sequence is 17 residues long. The trim removed 1 base at V and 6 bases at J, leaving 12 bases unmatched. CDR1 is SGHNT, CDR2 YYREEE, per germline (reference sequence). The CDR3 is CASSLSGGGGASDTQYF. CDR3 nucleotide sequence: TGTGCCAGCAGCTTGAGTGGAGGCGGGGGGGCATCGGATACGCAGTATTTT.

The genes are TRBV28 and TRBJ1-1, with D perhaps TRBD1 (6 bases). CDR1 MDHEN and CDR2 SYDVKM come from the germline V gene. With 6 bases removed from V and 6 bases from J, the gap between germline ends came to 17 bases. CDR3 size: 14 residues. CDR3 sequence reads: CASRTGSIWAEAFF. The CDR3 DNA reads TGTGCCAGCAGGACAGGTTCAATTTGGGCTGAAGCTTTCTTT.

The chain carries TRBV27 and TRBJ1-3; D gene ambiguous. Trimming removed 0 bases at V and 2 bases at J, with 5 bases between. CDR1 MNHEY and CDR2 SMNVEV come from the germline V gene (reference sequence). The CDR3 totals 14 residues. CDR3 DNA: TGTGCCAGCAGTTTATCGAGGGCTGGAAACACCATATATTTT. Protein sequence: CASSLSRAGNTIYF.

V is TRBV7-6 and J is TRBJ1-3, with a possible D match to TRBD1 (5 bases). Germline V gene sequence: CDR1 SGHVS, CDR2 FNYEAQ. Trimming removed 5 bases at V and 0 bases at J, with 11 bases between. This CDR3 is 15 amino acids long. CDR3 coding DNA: TGTGCCAGCAGCCCGGGACCGAACTCTGGAAACACCATATATTTT. It translates to CASSPGPNSGNTIYF.

The rearrangement links TRBV7-9 to TRBJ1-2; tentatively, D is TRBD1 (5 bases). The CDR3 sequence is 13 residues long. The V end lost 5 bases, the J end lost 4 bases, and 11 bases lay between the germline ends. Germline CDR1 and CDR2: SEHNR and FQNEAQ (reference sequence). CDR3 sequence reads: CASSIQGPYGYTF. CDR3 sequence (DNA): TGTGCCAGCAGCATCCAGGGCCCCTATGGCTACACCTTC.

The gene calls are TRBV11-2 and TRBJ2-3; no clear D gene. The CDR3 covers 16 residues. Trimming cost V 5 bases and J 4 bases, with 19 bases left between them. The germline gives CDR1 SGHAT, CDR2 FQNNGV. In DNA, the CDR3 is TGTGCCAGCAGCCCTTACCAGGAGTCATATGCAGATACGCAGTATTTT. Its translation: CASSPYQESYADTQYF. Full variable domain (missing parts from reference TRBV11-2 and TRBJ2-3): EAGVAQSPRYKIIEKRQSVAFWCNPISGHATLYWYQQILGQGPKLLIQFQNNGVVDDSQLPKDRFSAERLKGVDSTLKIQPAKLEDSAVYLCASSPYQESYADTQYFGPGTRLTVL.

The chain is built from TRBV2 and TRBJ2-7; no clear D gene. V lost 5 bases and J 2 bases, leaving 7 bases between the germline ends. The CDR3 runs 12 residues. Germline-derived CDR1 and CDR2 are SNHLY and FYNNEI. As DNA, the CDR3 is TGTGCCAGCAGTTCGGGTCCCTACGAGCAGTACTTC. Translation gives CASSSGPYEQYF.

This chain uses TRBV19 with TRBJ1-2; no definite D call. The CDR3 contains 15 residues. V was pared by 1 base and J by 8 bases, with 17 bases between. The germline V gene encodes CDR1 LNHDA and CDR2 SQIVND (reference sequence). The CDR3 nucleotides read TGTGCCAGTAGTATAGCGGTGACATCCGGTGGCGGCTACACCTTC. Encoded protein: CASSIAVTSGGGYTF.

DNA of the CDR3: TGTGCCAGCAGCTTAAACGTTCTGAATGAGCAGTTCTTC. This codes for CASSLNVLNEQFF. The gene calls are TRBV7-8 and TRBJ2-1; D is undetermined. Germline V gene lookup returns CDR1 SGHVS and CDR2 FQNEAQ. The CDR3 loop spans 13 amino acids. V lost 2 bases to trimming and J lost 7 bases, with 9 bases between them.

This chain links TRBV11-2 with TRBJ1-5; D possibly corresponds to TRBD1 (6 bases). V was shortened by 0 bases and J by 5 bases, with 11 bases between the two germline ends. The CDR3 contains 15 residues. The germline V gene encodes CDR1 SGHAT and CDR2 FQNNGV. The CDR3 sequence is CASSLDGGSDQPQHF. Written as DNA, the CDR3 is TGTGCCAGCAGCTTAGACGGGGGCAGCGATCAGCCCCAGCATTTT.

This chain uses TRBV19 with TRBJ1-1, with D maybe TRBD1 (6 bases). V lost 3 bases to trimming and J lost 6 bases, with 20 bases between them. The CDR3 extends over 16 amino acids. CDR1 and CDR2 from the germline V gene are LNHDA and SQIVND (reference sequence). The DNA of the CDR3 is TGTGCCAGTAGTATTCACGGGGGCGGGCTCCAGGCTGAAGCTTTCTTT. This codes for CASSIHGGGLQAEAFF.

The chain employs TRBV5-8 and TRBJ1-2; TRBD1 might be the D (5 bases). The germline V gene encodes CDR1 SGHTS and CDR2 YDEGEE. CDR3 length: 15 amino acids. V lost 6 bases, J lost 3 bases, and 18 bases lay in between. The CDR3 DNA is TGTGCCAGCAAGTCCACTGACAGCAGATACTATGGCTACACCTTC. It specifies CASKSTDSRYYGYTF.